This TCR beta chain was sequenced in a study of identical twins. Study-wide findings and caveats: With beta out-of-frame sequences, excess sharing by twins was weaker.

This clonotype occurred a few times. The antigen is undetermined. The CDR3 consists of 18 residues. J gave up 1 base and V 5 bases, and 16 bases lay outside the gene matches. Germline V CDR1 and CDR2: DFQATT, SNEGSKA (reference sequence). TCRdb reprocessed the 5' RACE reads via MiXCR and lists one record per CDR3 protein. The table lists 430,000 or so distinct CDR3 sequences, more than 20% of them singletons. A further study also used this sample, focusing on T cells expressing NK-cell markers. That study reports: Just one sequenced donor of eight was HCMV-seronegative, while seven were seropositive. The contribution of dominant NKG2C+ clonotypes to CD8+ T cells in several donors was about 1.0-7.0%. In a handful of donors, dominant clonotypes made up 28.3-60.1% of CD3+CD56-NKG2C+ cells.

Sequenced material: CD4+ T cells sorted from blood. This receptor was identified in a woman between 18 and 29 years old in good health. The chain employs TRBV20-1 and TRBJ2-1; 8 bases map to TRBD1. The CDR3 reads CSAERNSGQGGSYNEQFF. The CDR3, as DNA: TGCAGTGCTGAACGAAACTCTGGACAGGGAGGTTCCTACAATGAGCAGTTCTTC.